The text below deals with one T cell receptor (beta chain). The data were obtained in a study of T-cell memory formation after mild COVID-19. Germline lookup yields CDR1 LNHNV and CDR2 YYDKDF (reference sequence). V was cut by 1 base and J by 2 bases, with 6 bases left in between. This CDR3 spans 14 amino acids. TCRdb itself ran the 5' RACE reads through MiXCR, one entry per CDR3 protein. The sample consists of roughly 240,000 distinct CDR3 sequences, just over 15% of them appearing once. The sequenced material came from PBMCs or a T cell subset sorted from them (not recorded which). The TCR was taken from an adult woman who had mild COVID-19 (a few samples of this study predate the infection). Cell type and time point are not known. The chain joins TRBV15 to TRBJ2-1; D is possibly TRBD2 (6 bases). The CDR3, as DNA: TGTGCCACCAGCAGAGGGGGGGCCTACAATGAGCAGTTCTTC. It is translated as CATSRGGAYNEQFF.